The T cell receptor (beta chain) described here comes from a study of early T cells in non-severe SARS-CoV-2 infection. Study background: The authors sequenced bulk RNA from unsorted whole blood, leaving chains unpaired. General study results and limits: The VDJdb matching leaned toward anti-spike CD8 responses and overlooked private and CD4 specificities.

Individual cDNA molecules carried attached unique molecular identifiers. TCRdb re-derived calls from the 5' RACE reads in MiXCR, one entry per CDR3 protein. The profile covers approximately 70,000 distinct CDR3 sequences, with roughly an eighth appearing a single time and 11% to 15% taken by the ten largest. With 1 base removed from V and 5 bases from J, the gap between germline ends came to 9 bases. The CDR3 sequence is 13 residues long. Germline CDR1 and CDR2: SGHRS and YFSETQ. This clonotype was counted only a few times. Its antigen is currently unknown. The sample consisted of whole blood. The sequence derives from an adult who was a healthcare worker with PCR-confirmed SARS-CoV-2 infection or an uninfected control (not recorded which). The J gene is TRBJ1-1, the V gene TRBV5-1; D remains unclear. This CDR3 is CASSLWEGTEAFF. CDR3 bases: TGCGCCAGCAGCTTGTGGGAAGGGACTGAAGCTTTCTTT.